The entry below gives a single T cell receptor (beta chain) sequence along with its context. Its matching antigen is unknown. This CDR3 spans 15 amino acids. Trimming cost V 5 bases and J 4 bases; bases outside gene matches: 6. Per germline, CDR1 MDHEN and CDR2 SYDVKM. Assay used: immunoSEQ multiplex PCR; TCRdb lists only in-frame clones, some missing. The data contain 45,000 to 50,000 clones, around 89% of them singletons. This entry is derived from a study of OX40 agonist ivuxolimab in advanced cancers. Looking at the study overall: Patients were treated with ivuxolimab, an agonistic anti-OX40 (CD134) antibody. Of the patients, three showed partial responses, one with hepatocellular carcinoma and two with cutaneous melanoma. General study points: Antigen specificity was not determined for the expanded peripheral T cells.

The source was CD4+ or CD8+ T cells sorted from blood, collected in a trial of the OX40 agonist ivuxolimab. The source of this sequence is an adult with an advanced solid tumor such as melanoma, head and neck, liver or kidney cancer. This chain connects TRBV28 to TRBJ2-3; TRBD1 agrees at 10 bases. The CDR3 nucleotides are TGTGCCAGCAGTATTTGGGGGACAGGGGCAGATACGCAGTATTTT. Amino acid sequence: CASSIWGTGADTQYF. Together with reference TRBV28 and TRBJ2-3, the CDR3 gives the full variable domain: DVKVTQSSRYLVKRTGEKVFLECVQDMDHENMFWYRQDPGLGLRLIYFSYDVKMKEKGDIPEGYSVSREKKERFSLILESASTNQTSMYLCASSIWGTGADTQYFGPGTRLTVL.